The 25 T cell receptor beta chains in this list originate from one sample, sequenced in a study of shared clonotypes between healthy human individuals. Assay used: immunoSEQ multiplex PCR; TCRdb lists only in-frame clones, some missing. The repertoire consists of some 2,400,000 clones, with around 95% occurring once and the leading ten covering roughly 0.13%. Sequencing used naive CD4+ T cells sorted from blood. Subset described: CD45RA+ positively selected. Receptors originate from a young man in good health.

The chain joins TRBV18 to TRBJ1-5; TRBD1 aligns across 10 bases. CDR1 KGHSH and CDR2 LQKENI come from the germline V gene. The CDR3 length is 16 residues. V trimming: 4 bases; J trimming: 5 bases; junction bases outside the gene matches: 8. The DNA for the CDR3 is TGTGCCAGCTCACAAGGACAGGGGGTTAATGATCAGCCCCAGCATTTT. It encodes CASSQGQGVNDQPQHF. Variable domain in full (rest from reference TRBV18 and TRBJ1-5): NAGVMQNPRHLVRRRGQEARLRCSPMKGHSHVYWYRQLPEEGLKFMVYLQKENIIDESGMPKERFSAEFPKEGPSILRIQQVVRGDSAAYFCASSQGQGVNDQPQHFGDGTRLSIL.

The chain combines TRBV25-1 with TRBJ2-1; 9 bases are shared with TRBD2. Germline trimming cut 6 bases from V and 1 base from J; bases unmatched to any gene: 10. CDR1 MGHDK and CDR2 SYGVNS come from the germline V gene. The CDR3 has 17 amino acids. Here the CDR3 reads CASSPGLAGLSYNEQFF. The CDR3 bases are TGTGCCAGCAGCCCGGGGCTAGCGGGATTGTCCTACAATGAGCAGTTCTTC.

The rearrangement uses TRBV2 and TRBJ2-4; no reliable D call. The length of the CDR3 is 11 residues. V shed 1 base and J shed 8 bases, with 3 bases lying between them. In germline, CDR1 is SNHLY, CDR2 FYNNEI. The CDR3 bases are TGTGCCAGCAGTGAAGGTTACATTCAGTACTTC. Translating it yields CASSEGYIQYF.

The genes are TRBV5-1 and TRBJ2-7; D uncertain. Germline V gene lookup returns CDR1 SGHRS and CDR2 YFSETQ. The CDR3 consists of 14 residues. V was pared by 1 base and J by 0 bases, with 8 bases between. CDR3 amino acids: CASSLRRNSYEQYF. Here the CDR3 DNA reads TGCGCCAGCAGCTTGAGGCGTAACTCCTACGAGCAGTACTTC.

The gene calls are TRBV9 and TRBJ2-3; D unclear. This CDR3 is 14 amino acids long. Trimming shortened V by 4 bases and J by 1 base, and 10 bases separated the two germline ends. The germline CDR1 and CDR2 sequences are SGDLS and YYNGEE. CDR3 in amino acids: CASSRIQGTDTQYF. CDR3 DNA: TGTGCCAGCAGCAGGATTCAAGGCACAGATACGCAGTATTTT.

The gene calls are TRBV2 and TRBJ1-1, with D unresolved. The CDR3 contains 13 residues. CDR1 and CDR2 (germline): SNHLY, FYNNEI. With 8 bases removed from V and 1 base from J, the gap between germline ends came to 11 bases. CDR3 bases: TGTGCCAGCGCCGGGTTATCGAACACTGAAGCTTTCTTT. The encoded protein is CASAGLSNTEAFF.

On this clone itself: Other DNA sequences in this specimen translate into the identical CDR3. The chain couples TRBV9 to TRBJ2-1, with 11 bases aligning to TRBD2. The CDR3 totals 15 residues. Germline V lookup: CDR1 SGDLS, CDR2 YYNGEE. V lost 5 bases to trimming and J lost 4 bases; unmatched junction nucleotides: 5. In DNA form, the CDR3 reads TGTGCCAGCAGTTATGGACTAGCGGGTTACAATGAGCAGTTCTTC. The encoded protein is CASSYGLAGYNEQFF.

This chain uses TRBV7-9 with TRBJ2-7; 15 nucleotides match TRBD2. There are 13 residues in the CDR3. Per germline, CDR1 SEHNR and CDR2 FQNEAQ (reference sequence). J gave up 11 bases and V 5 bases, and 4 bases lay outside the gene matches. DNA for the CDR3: TGTGCCAGCAGCCCGGGACTAGCGGGAGGCAAGTACTTC. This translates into CASSPGLAGGKYF.

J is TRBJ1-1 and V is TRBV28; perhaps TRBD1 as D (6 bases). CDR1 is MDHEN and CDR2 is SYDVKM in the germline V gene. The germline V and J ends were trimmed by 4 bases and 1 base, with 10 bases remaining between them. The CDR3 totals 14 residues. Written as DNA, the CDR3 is TGTGCCAGCAGTTCTCGACAGGAGAACACTGAAGCTTTCTTT. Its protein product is CASSSRQENTEAFF.

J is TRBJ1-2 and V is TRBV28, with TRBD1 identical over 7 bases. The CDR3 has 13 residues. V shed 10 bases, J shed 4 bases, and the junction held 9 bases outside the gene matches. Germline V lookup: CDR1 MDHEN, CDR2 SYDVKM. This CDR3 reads CATPRQGGYGYTF. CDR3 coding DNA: TGTGCCACCCCCCGACAGGGAGGCTATGGCTACACCTTC.

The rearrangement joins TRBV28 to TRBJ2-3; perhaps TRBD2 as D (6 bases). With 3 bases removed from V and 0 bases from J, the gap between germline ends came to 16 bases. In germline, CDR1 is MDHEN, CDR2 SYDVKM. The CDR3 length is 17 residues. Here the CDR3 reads CASSFVGTFFSTDTQYF. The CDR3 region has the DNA TGTGCCAGCAGTTTTGTGGGGACTTTTTTTAGCACAGATACGCAGTATTTT. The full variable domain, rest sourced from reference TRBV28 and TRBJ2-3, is DVKVTQSSRYLVKRTGEKVFLECVQDMDHENMFWYRQDPGLGLRLIYFSYDVKMKEKGDIPEGYSVSREKKERFSLILESASTNQTSMYLCASSFVGTFFSTDTQYFGPGTRLTVL.

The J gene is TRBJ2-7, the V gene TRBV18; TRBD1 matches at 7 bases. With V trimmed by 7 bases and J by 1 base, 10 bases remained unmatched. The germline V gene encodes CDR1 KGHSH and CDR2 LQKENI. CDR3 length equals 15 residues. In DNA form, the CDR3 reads TGTGCCAGCTATACCAGTGGGACAGTTTCCTACGAGCAGTACTTC. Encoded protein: CASYTSGTVSYEQYF.

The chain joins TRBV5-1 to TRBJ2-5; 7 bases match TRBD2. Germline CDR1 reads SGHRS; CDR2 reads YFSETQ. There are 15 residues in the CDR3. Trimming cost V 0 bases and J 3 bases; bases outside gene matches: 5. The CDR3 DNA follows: TGCGCCAGCAGCTTGGTCTGGGCGGGGGAAGAGACCCAGTACTTC. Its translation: CASSLVWAGEETQYF.

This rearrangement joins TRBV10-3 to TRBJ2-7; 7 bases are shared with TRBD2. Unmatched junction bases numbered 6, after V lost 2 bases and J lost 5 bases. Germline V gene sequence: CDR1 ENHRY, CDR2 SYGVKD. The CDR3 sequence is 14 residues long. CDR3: CAISEGAAGDEQYF. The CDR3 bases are TGTGCCATCAGTGAGGGAGCGGCGGGGGACGAGCAGTACTTC.

CDR3 residues: CASSPSGESNEQFF. As DNA, the CDR3 is TGTGCCAGCAGTCCTTCTGGGGAATCCAATGAGCAGTTCTTC. The rearrangement joins TRBV6-1 to TRBJ2-1, with D hard to call. Germline-derived CDR1 and CDR2 are MNHNS and SASEGT. The CDR3 contains 14 residues. V was clipped by 5 bases and J by 6 bases, with 14 bases between them.

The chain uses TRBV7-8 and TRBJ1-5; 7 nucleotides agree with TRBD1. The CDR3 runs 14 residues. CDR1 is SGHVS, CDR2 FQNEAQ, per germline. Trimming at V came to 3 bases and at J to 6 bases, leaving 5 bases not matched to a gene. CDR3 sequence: CASSFRDRLQPQHF. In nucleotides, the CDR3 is TGTGCCAGCAGCTTCCGGGACAGACTTCAGCCCCAGCATTTT.

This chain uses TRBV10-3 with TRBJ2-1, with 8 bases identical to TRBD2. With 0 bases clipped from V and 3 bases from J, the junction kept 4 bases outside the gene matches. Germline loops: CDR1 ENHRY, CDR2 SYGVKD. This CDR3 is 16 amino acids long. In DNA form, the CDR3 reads TGTGCCATCAGTGAGTCAAGGACTAGCAGCTACAATGAGCAGTTCTTC. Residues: CAISESRTSSYNEQFF.

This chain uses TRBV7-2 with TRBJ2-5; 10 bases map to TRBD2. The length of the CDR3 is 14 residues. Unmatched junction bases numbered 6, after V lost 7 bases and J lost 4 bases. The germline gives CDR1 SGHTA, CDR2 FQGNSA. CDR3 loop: CASTILAGRETQYF. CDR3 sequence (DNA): TGTGCCAGCACCATACTAGCGGGGAGAGAGACCCAGTACTTC.

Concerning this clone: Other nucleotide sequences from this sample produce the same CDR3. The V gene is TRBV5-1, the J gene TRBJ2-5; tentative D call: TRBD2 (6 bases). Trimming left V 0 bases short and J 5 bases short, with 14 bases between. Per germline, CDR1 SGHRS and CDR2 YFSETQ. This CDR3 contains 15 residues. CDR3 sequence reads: CASSLVGGRVETQYF. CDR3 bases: TGCGCCAGCAGCTTGGTCGGGGGTCGGGTGGAGACCCAGTACTTC.

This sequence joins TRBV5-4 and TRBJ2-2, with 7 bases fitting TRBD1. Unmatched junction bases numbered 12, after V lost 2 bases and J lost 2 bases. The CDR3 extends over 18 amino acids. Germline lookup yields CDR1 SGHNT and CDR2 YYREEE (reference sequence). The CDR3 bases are TGTGCCAGCAGCTTAGGCCCCTCCGGGACAGTTAACACCGGGGAGCTGTTTTTT. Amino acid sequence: CASSLGPSGTVNTGELFF.

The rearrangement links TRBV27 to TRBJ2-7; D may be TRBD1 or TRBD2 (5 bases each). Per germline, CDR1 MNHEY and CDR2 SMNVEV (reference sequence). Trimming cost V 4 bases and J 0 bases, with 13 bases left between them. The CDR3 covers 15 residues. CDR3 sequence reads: CASSSPGTASYEQYF. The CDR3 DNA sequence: TGTGCCAGCAGTTCCCCCGGGACGGCCTCCTACGAGCAGTACTTC.

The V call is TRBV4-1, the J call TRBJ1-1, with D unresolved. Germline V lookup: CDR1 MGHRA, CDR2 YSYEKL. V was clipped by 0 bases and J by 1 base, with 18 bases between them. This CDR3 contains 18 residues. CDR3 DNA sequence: TGCGCCAGCAGCCAAGAATCCCCGGCCAAAGGAAAGAACACTGAAGCTTTCTTT. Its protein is CASSQESPAKGKNTEAFF.

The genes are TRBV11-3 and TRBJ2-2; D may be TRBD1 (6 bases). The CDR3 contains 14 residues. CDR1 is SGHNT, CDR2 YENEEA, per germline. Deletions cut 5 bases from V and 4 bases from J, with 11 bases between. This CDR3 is CASSAQGSTGELFF. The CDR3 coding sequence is TGTGCCAGCAGCGCTCAGGGGAGCACCGGGGAGCTGTTTTTT.

The CDR3 bases are TGTGCCAGTAGTATCGGGACAGGGGAACCCCACTACGAGCAGTACTTC. Amino acids: CASSIGTGEPHYEQYF. The gene calls are TRBV19 and TRBJ2-7; 10 bases match TRBD1. The CDR3 totals 16 residues. The junction had 8 bases not matched to a gene; V was cut back by 3 bases and J by 3 bases. Germline assignment: CDR1 LNHDA and CDR2 SQIVND (reference sequence).

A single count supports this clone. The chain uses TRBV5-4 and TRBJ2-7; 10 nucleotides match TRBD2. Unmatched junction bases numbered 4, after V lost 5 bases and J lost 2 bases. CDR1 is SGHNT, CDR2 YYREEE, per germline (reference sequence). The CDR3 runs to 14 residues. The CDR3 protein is CASSPGLAAYEQYF. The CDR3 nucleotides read TGTGCCAGCAGTCCCGGACTAGCGGCCTACGAGCAGTACTTC.